The next 13 T cell receptor beta chains were all read from a single sample in a study of early T cells in non-severe SARS-CoV-2 infection. TCRdb re-called the 5' RACE reads through MiXCR, storing one row per CDR3 protein. The sample has some 62,000 distinct CDR3 sequences, approximately 9% seen once. The sequenced material came from whole blood. These receptors originate from an adult who was a healthcare worker with PCR-confirmed SARS-CoV-2 infection or an uninfected control (not recorded which).

This clonotype was found many times. The chain links TRBV18 to TRBJ2-1; D is unresolved. The CDR3 runs to 15 residues. Per germline, CDR1 KGHSH and CDR2 LQKENI. The V gene lost 6 bases and the J gene lost 1 base, with 13 bases spanning the gap. The CDR3 DNA reads as TGTGCCAGCTCCCCGCGGTCCCAGTCCTACAATGAGCAGTTCTTC. This encodes CASSPRSQSYNEQFF.

This clonotype has more than one count but fewer than ten. The rearrangement uses TRBV7-9 and TRBJ2-2; maybe TRBD2 (5 bases). Trimming took off 1 base at V and 4 bases at J, with 16 bases between the two ends. The CDR3 contains 17 residues. Germline V gives CDR1 SEHNR, CDR2 FQNEAQ (reference sequence). For the CDR3, the DNA is TGTGCCAGCAGCTTAGGTCTGGAATCGGGAAGCACCGGGGAGCTGTTTTTT. Protein product: CASSLGLESGSTGELFF.

The V and J genes are TRBV3-1 and TRBJ2-6, with no clear D. The V gene lost 6 bases and the J gene lost 3 bases, with 9 bases spanning the gap. Germline lookup yields CDR1 LGHDT and CDR2 YNNKEL (reference sequence). The CDR3 is 14 amino acids. CDR3 sequence: CASSTGSGANVLTF. The CDR3 coding sequence is TGTGCCAGCAGTACCGGAAGTGGGGCCAACGTCCTGACTTTC.

The chain recombines TRBV11-2 with TRBJ1-6, with D possibly being TRBD1 (5 bases). CDR1 is SGHAT and CDR2 is FQNNGV in the germline V gene. This CDR3 has 15 residues. V lost 2 bases and J lost 5, with 10 bases in between. As DNA, the CDR3 is TGTGCCAGCAGCTTATTTCAAGGGGATAATTCACCCCTCCACTTT. Translated, it gives CASSLFQGDNSPLHF.

This clonotype was observed a few times. The rearrangement joins TRBV5-1 to TRBJ2-7; D is possibly TRBD2 (6 bases). Deletions cut 6 bases from V and 3 bases from J, with 13 bases between. CDR3 length: 13 amino acids. CDR1 is SGHRS and CDR2 is YFSETQ in the germline V gene. This chain's CDR3 is CASNGWGVYEQYV. The DNA of the CDR3 is TGCGCCAGCAACGGGTGGGGGGTCTACGAGCAGTACGTC.

The table lists this clonotype with a few counts. The chain has TRBV7-6 and TRBJ1-1; TRBD1 might be the D (5 bases). Germline V gene lookup returns CDR1 SGHVS and CDR2 FNYEAQ. CDR3 length equals 15 residues. V was pared by 0 bases and J by 1 base, with 9 bases between. The CDR3 nucleotides are TGTGCCAGCAGCTTAGCGGCAGGGCCGAACACTGAAGCTTTCTTT. It is translated as CASSLAAGPNTEAFF.

The table lists this clonotype with a few counts. The chain employs TRBV7-8 and TRBJ2-1; 12 bases fit TRBD2. V gave up 7 bases and J gave up 4 bases; unmatched junction bases: 5. Germline V CDR1 and CDR2: SGHVS, FQNEAQ. The CDR3 runs to 15 residues. CDR3 DNA: TGTGCCAGCATACGGACTAGCGGGATATACAATGAGCAGTTCTTC. Protein product: CASIRTSGIYNEQFF.

This clonotype was seen repeatedly, ten times or more. DNA for the CDR3: TGTGCCAGCCAGGGAGACAGCTATAATTCACCCCTCCACTTT. Its protein product is CASQGDSYNSPLHF. The chain couples TRBV19 to TRBJ1-6; D is perhaps TRBD1 (5 bases). V lost 9 bases and J 3 bases, leaving 12 bases between the germline ends. The CDR3 contains 14 residues. Germline V gene sequence: CDR1 LNHDA, CDR2 SQIVND (reference sequence).

This clonotype came up many times. The rearrangement uses TRBV5-6 and TRBJ2-7; no clear D. The germline gives CDR1 SGHDT, CDR2 YYEEEE. This CDR3 contains 13 residues. Trimming shortened V by 3 bases and J by 2 bases, and 9 bases separated the two germline ends. As DNA, the CDR3 is TGTGCCAGCAGCTGGAGCAACACCTACGAGCAGTACGTC. Translating it yields CASSWSNTYEQYV.

The chain links TRBV25-1 to TRBJ2-2; the D gene is possibly TRBD2 (5 bases). The CDR3 contains 13 residues. With 1 base removed from V and 7 bases from J, the gap between germline ends came to 7 bases. Germline V gene sequence: CDR1 MGHDK, CDR2 SYGVNS. The CDR3 reads CASSESGDGELFF. CDR3 coding DNA: TGTGCCAGCAGTGAATCCGGGGACGGGGAGCTGTTTTTT.

This clonotype was counted at least ten times. The CDR3 sequence: CASSATGARNSPLHF. CDR3 DNA: TGTGCCAGCAGCGCTACAGGGGCTCGGAATTCACCCCTCCACTTT. This sequence joins TRBV3-1 and TRBJ1-6; TRBD1 agrees at 7 bases. The CDR3 runs 15 residues. Trimming cost V 5 bases and J 7 bases; bases outside gene matches: 8. The V gene's germline CDR1 is LGHDT and CDR2 YNNKEL (reference sequence).

This chain connects TRBV20-1 to TRBJ2-4, with TRBD1 as a possible D gene (6 bases). This CDR3 has 18 residues. V lost 3 bases and J lost 0, with 21 bases in between. Germline CDR1 reads DFQATT; CDR2 reads SNEGSKA (reference sequence). CDR3: CSASETNTGTIAKNIQYF. The CDR3, as DNA: TGCAGTGCTAGTGAAACTAACACAGGGACAATAGCCAAAAACATTCAGTACTTC.

The V call is TRBV20-1, the J call TRBJ2-5; 11 nucleotides match TRBD2. With V trimmed by 7 bases and J by 2 bases, 9 bases remained unmatched. Germline V CDR1 and CDR2: DFQATT, SNEGSKA (reference sequence). This CDR3 comprises 15 residues. CDR3 sequence reads: CSVVTSGGNQETQYF. The CDR3 region has the DNA TGCAGTGTCGTAACTAGCGGGGGTAATCAAGAGACCCAGTACTTC.